One and the same sample provided the 20 T cell receptor beta chains below, sequenced in a study of cytomegalovirus exposure and HLA in healthy donors. Profiling relied on immunoSEQ multiplex PCR, and the TCRdb table lists in-frame clones only, not all of them. This sample carries approximately 120,000 clones, around 94% of them seen once, and the ten largest clones take 1% to 1.5%. The sample was PBMCs. Receptors originate from a young woman in good health and CMV-seronegative.

This clone was seen a single time. The chain links TRBV6-1 to TRBJ1-5; D not certain. The germline CDR1 and CDR2 sequences are MNHNS and SASEGT. The CDR3 totals 16 residues. Trimming removed 1 base at V and 4 bases at J, with 14 bases between. CDR3 in amino acids: CASSEGLVLQNQPQHF. CDR3 coding DNA: TGTGCCAGCAGTGAAGGACTAGTCCTTCAGAATCAGCCCCAGCATTTT.

This chain joins TRBV18 and TRBJ2-3, with D perhaps TRBD1 (6 bases). This CDR3 comprises 13 residues. Per germline, CDR1 KGHSH and CDR2 LQKENI. The V end lost 1 base, the J end lost 6 bases, and 8 bases lay between the germline ends. CDR3 nucleotide sequence: TGTGCCAGCTCACCACTGAGGGGGGATACGCAGTATTTT. As protein: CASSPLRGDTQYF.

This clone was seen just once. The V call is TRBV5-4, the J call TRBJ1-2, with 9 bases identical to TRBD1. The CDR3 consists of 13 residues. Looked up from germline, CDR1 is SGHNT and CDR2 is YYREEE (reference sequence). Losses at the gene ends were 3 bases for V and 7 bases for J; bases not matched to a gene: 4. Written as DNA, the CDR3 is TGTGCCAGCAGCTCACAGGGGGCTGGTGGCTACACCTTC. This translates into CASSSQGAGGYTF.

This clone was observed a single time. This chain links TRBV6-5 with TRBJ2-2; 8 bases agree with TRBD1. Germline CDR1 and CDR2: MNHEY and SVGAGI. The V gene end was trimmed by 10 bases and the J gene end by 3 bases; junction bases not matched to a gene: 4. The CDR3 runs 13 residues. CDR3 loop: CATMTGDTGELFF. CDR3 in DNA: TGTGCCACAATGACAGGGGACACCGGGGAGCTGTTTTTT.

This chain joins TRBV2 and TRBJ1-2; D is perhaps TRBD1 (6 bases). Per the germline V gene, CDR1 is SNHLY and CDR2 is FYNNEI. V gave up 4 bases and J gave up 4 bases, with 13 bases separating them. This CDR3 is built from 14 residues. The CDR3 bases are TGTGCCAGCAGTGTGAGGACAGTCCCCTATGGCTACACCTTC. Protein sequence: CASSVRTVPYGYTF.

The chain is built from TRBV28 and TRBJ1-6; D is perhaps TRBD1 (6 bases). CDR1 is MDHEN and CDR2 is SYDVKM in the germline V gene. V lost 7 bases and J 4 bases, leaving 23 bases between the germline ends. The CDR3 length is 18 residues. The CDR3 here is CASTVGGPFSGYNSPLHF. In DNA, the CDR3 is TGTGCCAGCACCGTCGGGGGGCCTTTTTCCGGGTATAATTCACCCCTCCACTTT.

This clone has just one count. This chain links TRBV5-1 with TRBJ2-1; TRBD1 might be the D (6 bases). This CDR3 spans 16 amino acids. With 4 bases removed from V and 5 bases from J, the gap between germline ends came to 19 bases. Germline V gene lookup returns CDR1 SGHRS and CDR2 YFSETQ. CDR3 residues: CASSRTGYTGNNEQFF. CDR3 sequence (DNA): TGCGCCAGCAGCCGTACAGGGTACACCGGTAACAATGAGCAGTTCTTC.

V usage is TRBV5-6 and J usage is TRBJ1-6; no definite D call. In germline, CDR1 is SGHDT, CDR2 YYEEEE. V lost 4 bases and J 5 bases, leaving 4 bases between the germline ends. The CDR3 has 12 amino acids. The CDR3 DNA sequence: TGTGCCAGCAGCGCGAATAATTCACCCCTCCACTTT. Amino acid sequence: CASSANNSPLHF.

The chain has TRBV14 and TRBJ1-2; 10 bases agree with TRBD1. Trimming took 4 bases from V and 6 from J; bases not matched to a gene: 5. CDR3 length: 14 amino acids. In germline, CDR1 is SGHDN, CDR2 FVKESK. CDR3 sequence reads: CASSPWTGGNGYTF. The CDR3 DNA reads TGTGCCAGCAGCCCGTGGACAGGGGGGAATGGCTACACCTTC.

The chain uses TRBV7-3 and TRBJ2-5, with TRBD2 matching 8 bases. This CDR3 comprises 14 residues. Germline CDR1 reads SGHTA; CDR2 reads FQGTGA. V lost 5 bases to trimming and J lost 9 bases; unmatched junction nucleotides: 11. The CDR3 is CASSPQRENGAQYF. The CDR3 DNA follows: TGTGCCAGCAGCCCCCAGCGGGAGAATGGAGCCCAGTACTTC.

This CDR3 reads CASSPWTSGGSTDTQYF. CDR3 bases: TGTGCCAGCAGCCCTTGGACTAGCGGGGGCAGCACAGATACGCAGTATTTT. The V and J genes are TRBV9 and TRBJ2-3; 13 bases match TRBD2. With 4 bases clipped from V and 0 bases from J, the junction kept 5 bases outside the gene matches. This CDR3 spans 17 amino acids. Germline lookup yields CDR1 SGDLS and CDR2 YYNGEE.

The chain combines TRBV10-1 with TRBJ2-5; D unresolved. This CDR3 has 14 residues. V was clipped by 0 bases and J by 3 bases, with 8 bases between them. Germline values: CDR1 WNHNN, CDR2 SYGVQD (reference sequence). In nucleotides, the CDR3 is TGCGCCAGCAGTGAGTCCCCCCGTGAAGAGACCCAGTACTTC. Translating it yields CASSESPREETQYF.

The chain employs TRBV2 and TRBJ2-3; 14 nucleotides match TRBD2. This CDR3 spans 16 amino acids. The V gene end was trimmed by 6 bases and the J gene end by 6 bases; junction bases not matched to a gene: 8. CDR1 and CDR2 (germline): SNHLY, FYNNEI. DNA for the CDR3: TGTGCCAGCAGCGACCGACTAGCGGGGGGGCGCGATACGCAGTATTTT. Protein product: CASSDRLAGGRDTQYF.

J is TRBJ1-1 and V is TRBV18; TRBD1 might be the D (5 bases). This CDR3 spans 13 amino acids. Germline V gene lookup returns CDR1 KGHSH and CDR2 LQKENI. Trimming shortened V by 6 bases and J by 1 base, and 9 bases separated the two germline ends. The DNA for the CDR3 is TGTGCCAGCTCTACGACAGAGAACACTGAAGCTTTCTTT. It yields the protein CASSTTENTEAFF.

Judged by abundance, this clone is medium-sized. This chain uses TRBV10-2 with TRBJ1-2; no reliable D call. The CDR3 is made up of 14 amino acids. V dropped 2 bases and J dropped 0 bases, with 7 bases sitting between them. Germline V lookup: CDR1 WSHSY, CDR2 SAAADI. For the CDR3, the DNA is TGCGCCAGCAGTGAGGTGGCAGCTAACTATGGCTACACCTTC. As protein: CASSEVAANYGYTF.

The chain has TRBV4-1 and TRBJ2-7, with 11 bases fitting TRBD1. Looked up from germline, CDR1 is MGHRA and CDR2 is YSYEKL. The CDR3 runs to 14 residues. The V gene end was trimmed by 1 base and the J gene end by 5 bases; junction bases not matched to a gene: 1. The CDR3 here is CASSQGTGGNEQYF. CDR3 sequence (DNA): TGCGCCAGCAGCCAAGGGACAGGGGGCAACGAGCAGTACTTC.

The chain combines TRBV7-2 with TRBJ1-2; TRBD1 matches 8 bases. CDR1 and CDR2 (germline): SGHTA, FQGNSA. The CDR3 is 16 amino acids. The J segment lost 4 bases and the V segment lost 5 bases, leaving 12 bases of the junction unmatched. DNA for the CDR3: TGTGCCAGCAGCCCCACCGGGGACAGGCGAATCTATGGCTACACCTTC. It yields the protein CASSPTGDRRIYGYTF.

The chain employs TRBV21-1 and TRBJ1-5; the D call of TRBD1 is as the table states it, not checked on the DNA. TRBV21-1 is deemed a pseudogene. The CDR3 length is 15 residues. As DNA, the CDR3 is TGTGCCAGCAGCACCCGACAGGGAGAAAATCAGCCCCAGCATTTT. Amino acids: CASSTRQGENQPQHF.

In this sample, this clone turned up a few times. The V call is TRBV4-2, the J call TRBJ1-5, with 8 bases identical to TRBD1. The CDR3 has 13 amino acids. Unmatched junction bases numbered 2, after V lost 5 bases and J lost 5 bases. CDR1 LGHNA and CDR2 YNFKEQ come from the germline V gene. As DNA, the CDR3 is TGTGCCAGCAGCTTACAGGGGGATCAGCCCCAGCATTTT. Protein: CASSLQGDQPQHF.

This chain connects TRBV28 to TRBJ2-7, with 14 bases aligning to TRBD2. This CDR3 comprises 15 residues. Germline assignment: CDR1 MDHEN and CDR2 SYDVKM. Trimming took 2 bases from V and 7 from J; bases not matched to a gene: 4. The CDR3, as DNA: TGTGCCAGCAGTTTAAGGACTAGCGGGAGGTCTGAGCAGTACTTC. Translating gives CASSLRTSGRSEQYF.